The rows below give T cell receptor beta chains drawn from one sample of a study of T cell clonotyping in hematopoietic cell transplantation. The repertoire was sequenced with immunoSEQ multiplex PCR; TCRdb's copy has only in-frame clones and lacks some. The table has under 45,000 clones, 88% seen once. Sequencing was performed on peripheral blood mononuclear cells. These receptors were taken from a woman between 35 and 50 years old in good health. Some clones in this sample may be carry-over from other donors' samples. The CDR3 runs from the conserved cysteine through the conserved F or W. D genes are given only for firm matches. The size entry is marked missing in some rows and otherwise reads once, few, many or a size class.

clone_size,j_call,d_call,v_call,cdr3_aa,cdr3_nt
NA,TRBJ1-5,NA,TRBV7-2,CASSLRGASNQPQHF,TGTGCCAGCAGCCTTAGAGGAGCGAGCAATCAGCCCCAGCATTTT
NA,TRBJ1-1,NA,TRBV28,CASSGAPGQRNTEAFF,TGTGCCAGTAGTGGCGCCCCGGGGCAGCGGAACACTGAAGCTTTCTTT
NA,TRBJ1-1,NA,TRBV14,CASSHSLLGTEAFF,TGTGCCAGCAGTCATTCGCTACTGGGCACTGAAGCTTTCTTT
NA,TRBJ2-7,NA,TRBV9,CASSVGGLYEQYF,TGTGCCAGCAGCGTAGGCGGGCTCTACGAGCAGTACTTC
NA,TRBJ2-2,NA,TRBV29-1,CSVTRGENTGELFF,TGCAGCGTCACCCGGGGAGAGAACACCGGGGAGCTGTTTTTT
NA,TRBJ2-7,NA,TRBV11-2,CASSRGRGPGEQYF,TGTGCCAGCAGCCGCGGCCGGGGGCCAGGCGAGCAGTACTTC
few,TRBJ2-5,NA,TRBV14,CASSQYRAVETQYF,TGTGCCAGCAGCCAGTACAGGGCCGTAGAGACCCAGTACTTC
NA,TRBJ2-1,TRBD1,TRBV28,CASSTRTGSYNEQFF,TGTGCCAGCAGTACCCGGACAGGCTCCTACAATGAGCAGTTCTTC
NA,TRBJ1-4,NA,TRBV19,CASSPWTEKLFF,TGTGCCAGTAGCCCATGGACTGAAAAACTGTTTTTT
NA,TRBJ2-7,TRBD2,TRBV5-6,CASSLGGTRFREQYF,TGTGCCAGCAGCTTGGGCGGGACTAGATTCCGCGAGCAGTACTTC
NA,TRBJ2-7,NA,TRBV10-3,CAIKLDGTYEQYF,TGTGCCATCAAATTGGACGGCACCTACGAGCAGTACTTC
NA,TRBJ2-7,NA,TRBV9,CASSEGGAGYEQYF,TGTGCCAGCAGCGAGGGGGGGGCTGGGTACGAGCAGTACTTC
NA,TRBJ2-6,NA,TRBV13,CASSSESSGANVLTF,TGTGCCAGCAGCTCAGAGTCCTCTGGGGCCAACGTCCTGACTTTC
NA,TRBJ2-3,NA,TRBV7-3,CASSLRGGLTDTQYF,TGTGCCAGCAGCTTAAGGGGCGGTCTCACAGATACGCAGTATTTT
NA,TRBJ2-1,NA,TRBV11-2,CASSLVVTVYNEQFF,TGTGCCAGCAGCTTGGTCGTTACGGTCTACAATGAGCAGTTCTTC
NA,TRBJ2-2,TRBD1,TRBV5-1,CASRTGALNTGELFF,TGCGCCAGCCGAACAGGGGCCCTGAACACCGGGGAGCTGTTTTTT